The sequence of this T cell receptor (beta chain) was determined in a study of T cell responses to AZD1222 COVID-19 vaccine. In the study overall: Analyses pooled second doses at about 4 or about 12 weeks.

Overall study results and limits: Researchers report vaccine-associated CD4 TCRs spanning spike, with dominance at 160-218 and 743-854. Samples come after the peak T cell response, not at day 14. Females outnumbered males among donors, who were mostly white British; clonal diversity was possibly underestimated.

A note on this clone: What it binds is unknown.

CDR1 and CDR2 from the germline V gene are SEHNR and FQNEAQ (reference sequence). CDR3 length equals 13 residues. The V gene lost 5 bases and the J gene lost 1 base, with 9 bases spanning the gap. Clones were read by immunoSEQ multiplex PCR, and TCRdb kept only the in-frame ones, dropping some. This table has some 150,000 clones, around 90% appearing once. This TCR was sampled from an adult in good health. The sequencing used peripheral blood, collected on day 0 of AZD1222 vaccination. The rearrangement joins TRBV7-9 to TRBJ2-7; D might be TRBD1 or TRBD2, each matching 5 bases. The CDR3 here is CASSLGPSYEQYF. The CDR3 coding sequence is TGTGCCAGCAGCCTGGGACCGTCCTACGAGCAGTACTTC. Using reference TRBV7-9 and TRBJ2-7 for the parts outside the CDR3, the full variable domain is DTGVSQNPRHKITKRGQNVTFRCDPISEHNRLYWYRQTLGQGPEFLTYFQNEAQLEKSRLLSDRFSAERPKGSFSTLEIQRTEQGDSAMYLCASSLGPSYEQYFGPGTRLTVT.